This T cell receptor beta chain appears in the sequencing data of a study of blood T cell repertoires in COVID-19. Original handling: Amplifying reference gene primers gave estimates of nucleated cell counts. TCRdb's copy holds only in-frame clones and misses some; the assay was immunoSEQ multiplex PCR. The DNA was the basis for D and trimming; V, J and clone size are from that table. The sample lists roughly 360,000 clones, around 87% occurring once. This CDR3 spans 15 amino acids. V lost 7 bases to trimming and J lost 0 bases; unmatched junction nucleotides: 6. Germline CDR1 reads LNHDA; CDR2 reads SQIVND (reference sequence).

The clonotype originates from a young man who had recovered from COVID-19. Material: PBMCs or T cells enriched from blood (not recorded which). The V call is TRBV19, the J call TRBJ2-3, with 8 bases that match TRBD2. CDR3 region: CASIPERGSTDTQYF. For the CDR3, the DNA is TGTGCCAGTATCCCCGAGCGGGGGAGCACAGATACGCAGTATTTT.